This TCR beta chain was captured in a study of T cell changes during pregnancy in multiple sclerosis. This clone came up once. Produced via immunoSEQ multiplex PCR; TCRdb's table is partial and in-frame only. Here the sample spans about 69,000 clones, approximately 92% being singletons. The CDR3 has 15 amino acids. V lost 5 bases, J lost 7 bases, and 8 bases stayed unmatched. Germline CDR1 reads SGHTA; CDR2 reads FQGTGA. The sequence came from a female donor in good health, enrolled as a control in a pregnancy study. This rearrangement joins TRBV7-3 to TRBJ2-1, with TRBD1 identical over 10 bases. Sequencing was performed on peripheral blood, taken in the third trimester of pregnancy. CDR3 in DNA: TGTGCCAGCAGCGGGGGGGACAGGGGAACGAATGAGCAGTTCTTC. It specifies CASSGGDRGTNEQFF.